This T cell receptor beta chain came from a study of metastatic and nonmetastatic thyroid tumors. The overall study: Comparative analysis of repertoires was undertaken across blood and tumor or nodule tissue obtained from malignant and benign thyroid patients.

TCRdb re-clonotyped the PCR reads through MiXCR. The sample records about 7,600 clones, around 27% being singletons. CDR3 length: 12 amino acids. V was trimmed by 1 base and J by 5 bases, leaving 9 bases between them. CDR1 and CDR2 from the germline V gene are DFQATT and SNEGSKA (reference sequence). Nobody among the patients had been given any treatment before thyroid surgery. This clone is medium-sized within its sample. This chain connects TRBV20-1 to TRBJ2-7; tentative D call: TRBD1 (5 bases). The sequence was collected from a female donor with papillary thyroid cancer or a benign thyroid nodule (not recorded which). Some clones in this sample may be carry-over from other donors' samples. Material: adjacent normal tissue. DNA for the CDR3: TGCAGTGCTAGAGGCGACAGAGACGAGCAGTACTTC. This encodes CSARGDRDEQYF.